Sequencing of this T cell receptor (beta chain) was carried out in a study of T-cell reconstitution after alpha-beta-depleted transplantation in children (dated by TCRdb to 2016 to 2017). Notes on the research overall: Using TCR repertoire profiling, the study quantitatively followed how T-cell immune reconstitution unfolded in children after TCRalphabeta/CD19-depleted allogeneic hematopoietic cell transplantation. The paper as a whole reports these results and caveats: In some patients, the high TCRbeta diversity seen at day 60 was put down to recipient T cells and intrathymic progenitors that had survived conditioning. The apparently early recovery of alphabetaT-cell counts about two months after transplant reportedly depended on only several hundred rapidly expanded clones that came from non-depleted graft cells. Hyperexpanded clone frequencies declined over subsequent months; after one year, T-cell counts and TCRbeta diversity were mostly attributed to newly produced T cells.

This clonotype has a handful of counts. What this receptor recognizes is not known. The sample holds no much larger clone one base away, and base qualities are not on file. The treatment or condition label corresponds to: allogeneic hematopoietic cell transplantation with graft depleted of TCRalphabeta T cells and CD19 B cells. The children who served as transplant recipients had been given grafts of TCRalphabeta/CD19-depleted allogeneic hematopoietic cells. Deletion took 7 bases off V and 10 bases off J, with a span of 13 bases between the germline ends. The CDR3 measures 12 amino acids from cysteine to phenylalanine. The kept DNA is CDR3 alone, 36 bases in frame from the first base. Libraries were built with PCR. The instrument given in TCRdb is Illumina HiSeq 2500. To normalize quantification of the TCRbeta repertoire, the TCR libraries were built with molecular barcoding that relied on unique molecular identifiers. The raw public data were reprocessed by TCRdb itself: fastp quality trimming at Q25, MiXCR clonotype calling, in-frame beta chains only. Entries are consolidated by CDR3 protein sequence, retaining the most common genes and DNA. Present in this sample are about 400,000 distinct CDR3 sequences, under 20% of which were seen just once. Approximately 29% of the sample goes to the ten largest clones.

The chain is encoded by TRBV12-3 or TRBV12-4 joined to TRBJ1-4, with the D segment identity uncertain. Sample: PBMCs, mostly from graft donor cells, taken 360 days after TCRalphabeta/CD19-depleted stem cell transplant. The source is a boy in the first two years of life who had a stem cell transplant for Wiskott-Aldrich syndrome, so the T cells may come from the graft donor. CDR3 region: CASTRNIPKLFF. The DNA sequence follows: TGTGCCAGCACCAGAAATATCCCAAAACTGTTTTTT.